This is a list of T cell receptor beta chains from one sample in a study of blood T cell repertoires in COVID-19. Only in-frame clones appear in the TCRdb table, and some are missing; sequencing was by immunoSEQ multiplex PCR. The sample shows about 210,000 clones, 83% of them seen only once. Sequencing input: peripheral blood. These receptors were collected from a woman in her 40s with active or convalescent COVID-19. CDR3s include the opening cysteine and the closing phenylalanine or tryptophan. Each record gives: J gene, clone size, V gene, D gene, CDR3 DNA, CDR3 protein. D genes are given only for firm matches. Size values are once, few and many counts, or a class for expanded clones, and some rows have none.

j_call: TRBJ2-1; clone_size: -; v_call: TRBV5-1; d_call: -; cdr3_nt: TGCGCCAGCAGCACGGTGGATGAGCAGTTCTTC; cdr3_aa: CASSTVDEQFF
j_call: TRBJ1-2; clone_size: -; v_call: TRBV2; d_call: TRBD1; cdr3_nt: TGTGCCAGCAAGACAGGGATCGCCAACTATGGCTACACCTTC; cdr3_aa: CASKTGIANYGYTF
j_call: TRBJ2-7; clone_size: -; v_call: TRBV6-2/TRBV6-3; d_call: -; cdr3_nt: TGTGCCAGCAGTTACCCCAGACAGGTGCTGACCTACGAGCAGTACTTC; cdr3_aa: CASSYPRQVLTYEQYF
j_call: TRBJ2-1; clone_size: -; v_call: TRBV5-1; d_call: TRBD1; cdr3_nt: TGCGCCAGCAGCCCGGGACAGCCGTACAATGAGCAGTTCTTC; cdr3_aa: CASSPGQPYNEQFF
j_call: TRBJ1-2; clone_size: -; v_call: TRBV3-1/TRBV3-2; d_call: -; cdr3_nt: TGTGCCAGCAGCCAAGGTCTCTCCTCAGGGGACTATGGCTACACCTTC; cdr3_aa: CASSQGLSSGDYGYTF
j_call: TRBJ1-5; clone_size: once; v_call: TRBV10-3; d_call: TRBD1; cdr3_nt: TGTGCCATCAGTGAGTCGGCCGGCAAGGGACAGGGAGATCTAGACCAGCATTTT; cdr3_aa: CAISESAGKGQGDLDQHF
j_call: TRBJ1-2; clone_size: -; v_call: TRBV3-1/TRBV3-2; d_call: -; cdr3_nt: TGTGCCAGCAGCCTCATGACTAGAGGTGATGGCTACACCTTC; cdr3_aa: CASSLMTRGDGYTF
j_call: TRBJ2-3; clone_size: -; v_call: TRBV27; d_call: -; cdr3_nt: TGTGCCAGCAGTTCTCCTAGCACAGATACGCAGTATTTT; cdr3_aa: CASSSPSTDTQYF
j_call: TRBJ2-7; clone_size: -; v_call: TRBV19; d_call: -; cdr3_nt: TGTGCCAGTAGTATTTCCGGGGGTCAGTCCTACGAGCAGTACTTC; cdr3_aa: CASSISGGQSYEQYF
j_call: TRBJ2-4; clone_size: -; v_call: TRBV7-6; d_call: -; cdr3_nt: TGTGCCAGCAGCTTAGACCGCAGTAAAAACATTCAGTACTTC; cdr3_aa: CASSLDRSKNIQYF
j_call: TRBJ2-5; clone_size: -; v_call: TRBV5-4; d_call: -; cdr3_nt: TGTGCCAGCAGCTTGGCACTCCAAGAGACCCAGTACTTC; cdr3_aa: CASSLALQETQYF
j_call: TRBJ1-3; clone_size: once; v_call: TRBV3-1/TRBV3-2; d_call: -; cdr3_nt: TGTGCCAGCAGCCACTTCGACAGTAAATCTGGAAACACCATATATTTT; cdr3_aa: CASSHFDSKSGNTIYF
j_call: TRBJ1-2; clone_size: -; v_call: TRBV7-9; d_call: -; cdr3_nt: TGTGCCAGCAGCTTTCCGTATACAGGTGATGGCTACACCTTC; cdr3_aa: CASSFPYTGDGYTF
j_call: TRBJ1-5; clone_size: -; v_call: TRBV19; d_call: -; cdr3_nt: TGTGCCAGTAGTATTCGGCAGGGGATAAGGGCAGAGTCTCAGCCCCAGCATTTT; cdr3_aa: CASSIRQGIRAESQPQHF
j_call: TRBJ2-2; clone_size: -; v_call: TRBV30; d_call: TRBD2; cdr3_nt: TGTGCCGGGAATATAGCGGGAGGGCCAACCGGGGAGCTGTTTTTT; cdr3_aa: CAGNIAGGPTGELFF
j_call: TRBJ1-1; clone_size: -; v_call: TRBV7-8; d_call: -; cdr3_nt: TGTGCCAGCAGCTTCCGGTATGTGAACACTGAAGCTTTCTTT; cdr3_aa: CASSFRYVNTEAFF
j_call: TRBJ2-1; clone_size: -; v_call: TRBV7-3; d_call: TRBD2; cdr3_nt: TGTGCCAGCAGGACTAGCGGGTACAATGAGCAGTTCTTC; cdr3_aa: CASRTSGYNEQFF
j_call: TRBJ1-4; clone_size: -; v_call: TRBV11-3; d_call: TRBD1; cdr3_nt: TGTGCCAGCAGCGGAAGACAGGGGGCGCATGAAAAACTGTTTTTT; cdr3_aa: CASSGRQGAHEKLFF
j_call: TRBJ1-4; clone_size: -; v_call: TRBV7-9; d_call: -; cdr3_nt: TGTGCCAGCAGCTTAGGACAGGTGAAAGAAAAACTGTTTTTT; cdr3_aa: CASSLGQVKEKLFF
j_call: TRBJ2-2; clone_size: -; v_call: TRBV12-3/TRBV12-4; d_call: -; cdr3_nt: TGTGCCAGCAGTCCCCAAACGGCCGGGGAGCTGTTTTTT; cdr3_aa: CASSPQTAGELFF
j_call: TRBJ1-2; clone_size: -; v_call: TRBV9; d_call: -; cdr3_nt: TGTGCCAGCAGCGTAGCCCCTCTGTCTTCCGGGGTGTATGGCTACACCTTC; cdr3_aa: CASSVAPLSSGVYGYTF
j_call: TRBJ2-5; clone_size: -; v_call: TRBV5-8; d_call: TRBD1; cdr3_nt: TGTGCCAGCAGCTTGGGGGGACAGGGCTGGGCGGCAGAGACCCAGTACTTC; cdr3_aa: CASSLGGQGWAAETQYF
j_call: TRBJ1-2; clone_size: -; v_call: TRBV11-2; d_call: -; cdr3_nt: TGTGCCAGCAGCTTAGAGTCCGGTTCCGGCTACACCTTC; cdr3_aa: CASSLESGSGYTF
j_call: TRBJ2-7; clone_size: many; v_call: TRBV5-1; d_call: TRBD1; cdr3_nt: TGCGCCAGCAGCTTGGTGCCAGGGGGCAACGAGCAGTACTTC; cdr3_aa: CASSLVPGGNEQYF
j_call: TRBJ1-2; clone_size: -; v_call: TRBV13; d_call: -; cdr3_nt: TGTGCCAGCGACCAGAGGCAGGGCCTACATGGCTACACCTTC; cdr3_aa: CASDQRQGLHGYTF
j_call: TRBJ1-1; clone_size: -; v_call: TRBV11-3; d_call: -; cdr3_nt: TGTGCCAGCAGCCCTCGACAGGAATTGAACACTGAAGCTTTCTTT; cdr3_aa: CASSPRQELNTEAFF
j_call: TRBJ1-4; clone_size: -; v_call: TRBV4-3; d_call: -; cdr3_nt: TGCGCCAGCAGTAACAGGGCGACAACTAATGAAAAACTGTTTTTT; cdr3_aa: CASSNRATTNEKLFF
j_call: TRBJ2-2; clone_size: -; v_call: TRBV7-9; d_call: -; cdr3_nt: TGTGCCAGCAGCTTAGTATCCCCCGGGGAGCTGTTTTTT; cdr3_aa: CASSLVSPGELFF
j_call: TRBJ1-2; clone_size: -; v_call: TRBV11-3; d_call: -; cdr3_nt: TGTGCCAGCAGCTTGGGCGATGGCTACACCTTC; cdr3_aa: CASSLGDGYTF
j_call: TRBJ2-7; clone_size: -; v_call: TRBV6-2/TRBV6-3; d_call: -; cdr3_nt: TGTGCCAGCAGTTTTACAGGTTACGAGCAGTACTTC; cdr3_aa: CASSFTGYEQYF
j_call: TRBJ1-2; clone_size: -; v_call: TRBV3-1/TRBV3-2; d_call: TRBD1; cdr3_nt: TGTGCCAGCAGCCAAGCATTAGGGGGCAGCCTGTATGGCTACACCTTC; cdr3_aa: CASSQALGGSLYGYTF
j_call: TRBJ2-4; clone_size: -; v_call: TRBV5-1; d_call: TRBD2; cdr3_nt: TGCGCCAGCAGCCTACTAGACCGACTAGCGGGACAGTTGAACATTCAGTACTTC; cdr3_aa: CASSLLDRLAGQLNIQYF
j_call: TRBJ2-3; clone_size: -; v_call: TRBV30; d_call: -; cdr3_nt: TGTGCCTGGAGTACCGGGTTCGGAGATACGCAGTATTTT; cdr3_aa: CAWSTGFGDTQYF
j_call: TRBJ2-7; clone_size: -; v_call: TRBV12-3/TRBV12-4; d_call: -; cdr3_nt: TGTGCCAGCAGTTCCCGAGGCGAGCAGTACTTC; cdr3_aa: CASSSRGEQYF
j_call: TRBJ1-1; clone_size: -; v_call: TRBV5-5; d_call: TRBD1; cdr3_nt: TGTGCCAGCAGCTTGGGTTATACAGGGGCAGCTGAAGCTTTCTTT; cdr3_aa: CASSLGYTGAAEAFF
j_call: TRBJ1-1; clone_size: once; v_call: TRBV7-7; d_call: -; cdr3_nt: TGTGCTAGCAGCTTAGGCGAGAACACTGAAGCTTTCTTT; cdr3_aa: CASSLGENTEAFF
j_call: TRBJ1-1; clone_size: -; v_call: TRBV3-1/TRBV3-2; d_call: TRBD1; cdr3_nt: TGTGCCAGCAGTCAGGGGGCTGACGCTGAAGCTTTCTTT; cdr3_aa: CASSQGADAEAFF
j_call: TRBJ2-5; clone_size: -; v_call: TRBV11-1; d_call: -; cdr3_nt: TGTGCCAGCAGCTCAGGGGTCGGAGAGACCCAGTACTTC; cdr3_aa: CASSSGVGETQYF
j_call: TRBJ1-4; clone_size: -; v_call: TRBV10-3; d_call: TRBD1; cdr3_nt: TGTGCCATCAGTGATTCACAGGGGGAAAAACTGTTTTTT; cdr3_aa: CAISDSQGEKLFF
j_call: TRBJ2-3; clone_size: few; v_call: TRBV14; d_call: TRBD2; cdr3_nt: TGTGCCAGCAGCCAATTTAGCGGGGGAACCTTTGGGACAGATACGCAGTATTTT; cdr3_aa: CASSQFSGGTFGTDTQYF
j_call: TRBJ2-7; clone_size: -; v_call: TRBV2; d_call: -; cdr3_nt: TGTGCCAGCACCCGGACAGTCCTCAGGTCCTACGAGCAGTACTTC; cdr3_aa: CASTRTVLRSYEQYF
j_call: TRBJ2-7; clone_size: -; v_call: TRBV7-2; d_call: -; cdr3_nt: TGTGCCAGCAGCTTCCGGTTTCAATCCTACGAGCAGTACTTC; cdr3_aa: CASSFRFQSYEQYF
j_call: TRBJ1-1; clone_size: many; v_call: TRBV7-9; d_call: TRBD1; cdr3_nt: TGTGCCAGCAGCCCAGGGACAGTTGAAGCTTTCTTT; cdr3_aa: CASSPGTVEAFF
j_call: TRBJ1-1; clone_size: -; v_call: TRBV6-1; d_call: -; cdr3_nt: TGTGCCAGCAGTGAAGCGCTGGCGTGGGCCACTGAAGCTTTCTTT; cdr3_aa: CASSEALAWATEAFF
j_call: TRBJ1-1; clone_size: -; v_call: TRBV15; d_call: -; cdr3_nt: TGTGCCACCAGCAGAGATTGGGAGACGGGTGAAGCTTTCTTT; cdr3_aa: CATSRDWETGEAFF
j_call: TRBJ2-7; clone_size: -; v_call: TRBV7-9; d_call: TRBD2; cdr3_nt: TGTGCCAGCACCCCGGGGGGACCCACCTACGAGCAGTACTTC; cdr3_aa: CASTPGGPTYEQYF
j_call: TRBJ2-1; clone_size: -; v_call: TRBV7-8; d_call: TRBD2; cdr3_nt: TGTGCCAGCAGCTTAGTAGCGGGAGGTGGCTACAATGAGCAGTTCTTC; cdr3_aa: CASSLVAGGGYNEQFF
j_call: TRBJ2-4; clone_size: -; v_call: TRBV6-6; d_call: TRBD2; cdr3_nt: TGTGCCAGCAGGACGGGGGGGGGTAACATTCAGTACTTC; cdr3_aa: CASRTGGGNIQYF
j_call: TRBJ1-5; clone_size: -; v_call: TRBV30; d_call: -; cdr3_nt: TGTGCCTGGAGTGTAGGTAGGGGCTATGAGCCCCAGCATTTT; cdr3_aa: CAWSVGRGYEPQHF
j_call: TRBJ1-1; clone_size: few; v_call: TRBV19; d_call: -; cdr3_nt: TGTGCCAGTTCGGACAGAATGAACACTGAAGCTTTCTTT; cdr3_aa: CASSDRMNTEAFF
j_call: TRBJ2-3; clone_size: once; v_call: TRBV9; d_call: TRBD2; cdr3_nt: TGTGCCAGCAGCGCTAGCGGCCCCGGCACAGATACGCAGTATTTT; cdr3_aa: CASSASGPGTDTQYF
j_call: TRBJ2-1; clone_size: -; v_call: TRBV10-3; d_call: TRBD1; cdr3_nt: TGTGCCATCAGTGAACTTGGGACAGGGGCGGGAAGCAATGAGCAGTTCTTC; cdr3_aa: CAISELGTGAGSNEQFF